The 10 T cell receptor beta chains presented below share a single source sample, sequenced in a study of OX40 agonist ivuxolimab in advanced cancers. Sequencing was performed with immunoSEQ multiplex PCR; in TCRdb, only in-frame clones are kept and a portion is missing. Of 65,000 to 70,000 clones in the sample, roughly 76% are singletons; the top ten hold 1.6%. The specimen comprised CD4+ or CD8+ T cells sorted from blood, sampled in a trial of the OX40 agonist ivuxolimab. The receptors were sampled from an adult with an advanced solid tumor such as melanoma, head and neck, liver or kidney cancer.

The J gene is TRBJ2-7, the V gene TRBV5-4; D uncertain. V was shortened by 2 bases and J by 6 bases, with 9 bases between the two germline ends. CDR1 is SGHNT, CDR2 YYREEE, per germline (reference sequence). The CDR3 is 12 residues long. The CDR3 region is CASSFSLGEQYF. CDR3 sequence (DNA): TGTGCCAGCAGCTTCTCTTTGGGCGAGCAGTACTTC.

This clone was counted a single time. V and J are TRBV6-7 and TRBJ2-3; TRBD2 aligns across 14 bases. TRBV6-7 is placed among ORFs of uncertain function. CDR3 length: 19 amino acids. J lost 3 bases, V lost 5 bases, and 13 bases had no gene match. The CDR3 loop reads CASSLGLAGVPERTDTQYF. The CDR3 DNA follows: TGTGCCAGCAGTCTGGGACTAGCGGGGGTGCCGGAAAGGACAGATACGCAGTATTTT.

In this sample, this clone turned up once. The chain recombines TRBV18 with TRBJ2-7; tentatively, D is TRBD1 (5 bases). Between the trimmed V and J ends, which lost 4 bases and 7 bases, there was a span of 14 bases. The length of the CDR3 is 13 residues. Germline V gene data show CDR1 as KGHSH and CDR2 as LQKENI. Written as DNA, the CDR3 is TGTGCCAGCTCACGAGCAGGACACCCGGAGCAGTACTTC. Protein product: CASSRAGHPEQYF.

V and J are TRBV5-1 and TRBJ1-3, with D perhaps matching TRBD1 (5 bases). CDR1 and CDR2 from the germline V gene are SGHRS and YFSETQ. This CDR3 is built from 13 residues. Trimming cost V 4 bases and J 4 bases, with 9 bases left between them. The CDR3 here is CASSGGVGNTIYF. DNA of the CDR3: TGCGCCAGCAGCGGGGGTGTCGGAAACACCATATATTTT.

The chain carries TRBV2 and TRBJ2-5; possibly TRBD2 for D (6 bases). Per the germline V gene, CDR1 is SNHLY and CDR2 is FYNNEI. This CDR3 region has 14 residues. V shed 9 bases and J shed 0 bases, with 14 bases lying between them. CDR3 in DNA: TGTGCCAGAGAGGAAATAGCGGACCAAGAGACCCAGTACTTC. Translation gives CAREEIADQETQYF.

The chain uses TRBV5-1 and TRBJ1-2; D remains ambiguous. V lost 4 bases, J lost 1 base, and 8 bases lay in between. The CDR3 is made up of 13 amino acids. Germline values: CDR1 SGHRS, CDR2 YFSETQ. CDR3 DNA: TGCGCCAGCAGCGCCGACGATAACTATGGCTACACCTTC. Translation: CASSADDNYGYTF.

This rearrangement joins TRBV4-1 to TRBJ2-7; D unclear. Per germline, CDR1 MGHRA and CDR2 YSYEKL. Between the trimmed V and J ends, which lost 0 bases and 0 bases, there was a span of 3 bases. This CDR3 region has 13 residues. CDR3 nucleotides: TGCGCCAGCAGCCAAGACAACTCCTACGAGCAGTACTTC. Its protein product is CASSQDNSYEQYF.

The chain links TRBV5-4 to TRBJ1-3, with TRBD1 matching over 7 bases. V was pared by 3 bases and J by 4 bases, with 10 bases of the junction left unmatched. The CDR3 is 16 residues long. The germline V gene has CDR1 SGHNT and CDR2 YYREEE (reference sequence). CDR3 sequence: CASSSPGQSYGNTIYF. The CDR3 coding sequence is TGTGCCAGCAGCTCCCCGGGACAGAGTTACGGAAACACCATATATTTT.

The V gene is TRBV5-4, the J gene TRBJ1-2; D not resolved. The CDR3 is made up of 12 amino acids. With 4 bases removed from V and 3 bases from J, the gap between germline ends came to 7 bases. CDR1 is SGHNT and CDR2 is YYREEE in the germline V gene (reference sequence). As DNA, the CDR3 is TGTGCCAGCAGCGATCAGTACTATGGCTACACCTTC. Translation: CASSDQYYGYTF. The full variable domain, in which reference TRBV5-4 and TRBJ1-2 provide the parts outside the CDR3, is ETGVTQSPTHLIKTRGQQVTLRCSSQSGHNTVSWYQQALGQGPQFIFQYYREEENGRGNFPPRFSGLQFPNYSSELNVNALELDDSALYLCASSDQYYGYTFGSGTRLTVV.

The V and J genes are TRBV5-1 and TRBJ1-4; D is possibly TRBD1 (5 bases). The V gene's germline CDR1 is SGHRS and CDR2 YFSETQ. The V gene lost 2 bases and the J gene lost 8 bases, with 16 bases spanning the gap. There are 15 residues in the CDR3. CDR3 nucleotide sequence: TGCGCCAGCAGCTTTCTGGGGCAGGGTGGAGAAAAACTGTTTTTT. Translating gives CASSFLGQGGEKLFF.